This TCR beta chain was recorded in a study of blood T cell repertoires in COVID-19. Study-wide background: The samples span acute and convalescent COVID-19 from the United States, Italy and Spain. Sources were T cells, B-cell-depleted T cells, or PBMCs; the material itself was cDNA or gDNA.

The CDR3 contains 14 residues. Germline CDR1 reads SGHVS; CDR2 reads FQNEAQ. V was clipped by 6 bases and J by 8 bases, with 17 bases between them. Original data processing: It was from reference gene primer amplification that nucleated cell counts were estimated. Assay used: immunoSEQ multiplex PCR; TCRdb lists only in-frame clones, some missing. V and J calls and clone size come straight from that table; D and trimming were deduced from the DNA. Among some 120,000 clones listed, 84% were seen once. The TCR originated in a human donor in a cohort sampled during active COVID-19. The specimen sequenced was peripheral blood. This sequence joins TRBV7-8 and TRBJ2-1, with a tentative D call TRBD2 (6 bases). CDR3 protein: CASRTRDSADEQFF. The DNA of the CDR3 is TGTGCCAGCAGAACCCGGGACTCCGCGGATGAGCAGTTCTTC.